This TCR beta chain was obtained from a study of Ad26.COV2.S vaccination and SARS-CoV-2 variants. Study overall: Intramuscular Ad26.COV2.S doses were given once or twice, 56 days apart.

Trimming cost V 1 base and J 5 bases, with 18 bases left between them. Germline V gene sequence: CDR1 LGHNA, CDR2 YNFKEQ. This CDR3 contains 17 residues. Indicated treatment: roughly 19 received Ad26.COV2.S at low or high dose, single or two shots; about 5 received placebo; per-sample allocation not given. Samples analyzed were those drawn on day 63 after the first vaccine or placebo injection. In regard to this clone: The target antigen is unknown.

Study results and limitations: It was found that vaccine and placebo recipients had similar non-spike TCR breadth. While placebo recipients had lower spike-specific TCR breadth, vaccine recipients had more. Total T cell responses were possibly underestimated by TCR breadth and depth analyses.

Repertoires were generated with immunoSEQ multiplex PCR, while TCRdb's copy carries only in-frame clones and drops some. The sample carries about 480,000 clones, 87% recorded once. Here the sequenced sample was peripheral blood, taken in a trial of Ad26.COV2.S vaccine versus placebo. The chain recombines TRBV4-2 with TRBJ2-1; D may be TRBD2 (5 bases). This receptor was identified in a person between 18 and 65 years old who received the Ad26.COV2.S COVID-19 vaccine or a placebo. The CDR3 is CASSQGPPATTNNEQFF. Written as DNA, the CDR3 is TGTGCCAGCAGCCAAGGCCCCCCGGCGACTACGAACAATGAGCAGTTCTTC.